These T cell receptor beta chains were read from a single sample in a study of cytomegalovirus exposure and HLA in healthy donors. Assay: immunoSEQ multiplex PCR; the TCRdb copy retains only in-frame clones and omits some. The sample includes approximately 190,000 clones, about four fifths seen only once; the top ten take roughly 1.6%. Sequencing was performed on PBMCs. The receptor source for this set is a woman between 18 and 29 years old in good health and CMV-seronegative. Both conserved end residues are trimmed from each CDR3. Fields, in order: D gene, CDR3 length, V gene, J gene, CDR3 protein. A D gene is named only where the DNA matches it firmly.

TRBD2	13	TRBV28	TRBJ2-2	ASTLPGGLLGELF
NA	13	TRBV7-9	TRBJ2-5	SSRAGRIPRETQY
TRBD1	11	TRBV30	TRBJ1-2	AWSSDRRGGYT
NA	13	TRBV4-3	TRBJ1-1	ASSQDIQGGTEAF
NA	12	TRBV2	TRBJ2-3	ASSLSGFTDTQY
NA	16	TRBV25-1	TRBJ1-4	ASSELNAADPTNEKLF
TRBD1	15	TRBV29-1	TRBJ2-5	SVEDSPRDRGWETQY
TRBD2	13	TRBV30	TRBJ2-7	AWSVALAGVREQY
NA	11	TRBV11-2	TRBJ1-6	ASSLVQDSPLH
NA	11	TRBV30	TRBJ1-1	AWARDLNTEAF
TRBD1	13	TRBV6-1	TRBJ1-2	ASSRAGGTGYGYT
TRBD2	13	TRBV6-5	TRBJ2-1	ASSWTSALNNEQF
TRBD2	12	TRBV7-9	TRBJ2-3	ASSQTSSPNTQY
NA	14	TRBV19	TRBJ2-2	ASSFGWGANTGELF
TRBD1	13	TRBV6-4	TRBJ2-1	ASSDGTGWGNEQF
TRBD1	12	TRBV5-1	TRBJ1-2	ASSFQGGDYGYT
NA	12	TRBV15	TRBJ1-5	ATSTGTGNQPQH
NA	13	TRBV19	TRBJ2-1	ASSIPGTYYNEQF
TRBD2	13	TRBV7-2	TRBJ2-1	ASSLGLAGPNEQF
NA	12	TRBV7-9	TRBJ1-5	ASSSTQGSQPQH
TRBD2	14	TRBV28	TRBJ2-7	ASSLGSSGDPYEQY
NA	14	TRBV7-6	TRBJ2-5	ASSFRLLGGAETQY
NA	13	TRBV7-2	TRBJ1-3	ASSHGGASGNTIY
TRBD2	17	TRBV28	TRBJ2-3	ASSSPSIFSGRPADTQY
NA	12	TRBV27	TRBJ1-1	ASSLWVGGDEAF
TRBD1	11	TRBV5-6	TRBJ1-2	ASSSRQGRGYT
NA	14	TRBV5-8	TRBJ2-2	ASSLASRRYTGELF
TRBD1	13	TRBV27	TRBJ1-2	ASSFERGRGYGYT
NA	12	TRBV2	TRBJ1-5	ASSTGNRNQPQH
NA	14	TRBV28	TRBJ2-2	ASSFSSPWTAGELF
NA	12	TRBV6-5	TRBJ2-6	ASQIISGANVLT
TRBD2	16	TRBV11-2	TRBJ2-3	ASSPTSGRGSSTDTQY
TRBD1	13	TRBV29-1	TRBJ2-7	SVETLQGLSYEQY